Each of the 10 T cell receptor beta chains below was sequenced from the same sample in a study of blood T cell repertoires in COVID-19. The assay was immunoSEQ multiplex PCR, and TCRdb's table has in-frame clones only and misses some. The data contain 120,000 to 150,000 clones, around 82% of them singletons. Source material: peripheral blood. These receptors came from a man aged 55 to 69 with acute or convalescent COVID-19.

The rearrangement links TRBV3-1 (or the pseudogene TRBV3-2) to TRBJ1-3; 10 positions match TRBD1. The junction had 5 bases not matched to a gene; V was cut back by 4 bases and J by 2 bases. This CDR3 comprises 16 residues. Germline values: CDR1 LGHDT, CDR2 YNNKEL (reference sequence). CDR3 protein: CASSRPGTGAGNTIYF. The CDR3 nucleotides read TGTGCCAGCAGCCGTCCCGGGACAGGGGCTGGAAACACCATATATTTT.

This clone was detected a few times. The V call is TRBV29-1, the J call TRBJ2-2, with D unresolved. Germline lookup yields CDR1 SQVTM and CDR2 ANQGSEA. The V and J ends lost 4 bases and 5 bases respectively, with 8 bases between them. The CDR3 consists of 12 residues. The CDR3 sequence is CSVAPTTGELFF. CDR3 coding DNA: TGCAGCGTTGCCCCAACAACCGGGGAGCTGTTTTTT.

The genes are TRBV24-1 and TRBJ1-1; TRBD1 matches 7 bases. Per the germline V gene, CDR1 is KGHDR and CDR2 is SFDVKD. There are 13 residues in the CDR3. Trimming removed 4 bases from V and 6 bases from J; junction bases left unmatched: 4. The CDR3 DNA sequence: TGTGCCACCAGTGACAAGGACAGGTCTGAAGCTTTCTTT. Amino acids: CATSDKDRSEAFF.

This clone was counted once. The chain uses TRBV12-3 or TRBV12-4 and TRBJ2-1; D is perhaps TRBD2 (5 bases). The CDR3 is 13 amino acids. The V end was cut by 6 bases, the J end by 7 bases, with 13 bases between. CDR3 loop: CASSIGRGNEQFF. CDR3 in DNA: TGTGCCAGCAGCATAGGACGGGGAAATGAGCAGTTCTTC.

The chain employs TRBV27 and TRBJ2-7, with a tentative D call TRBD2 (6 bases). V shed 5 bases and J shed 7 bases, with 18 bases lying between them. Germline V lookup: CDR1 MNHEY, CDR2 SMNVEV (reference sequence). CDR3 size: 14 residues. CDR3 region: CASSPFTGEYEQYF. CDR3 nucleotide sequence: TGTGCCAGCAGTCCTTTTACGGGAGAATATGAGCAGTACTTC.

This clone was counted between two and nine times. The V and J genes are TRBV12-3 or TRBV12-4 and TRBJ2-2; D is undetermined. V was shortened by 7 bases and J by 1 base, with 7 bases between the two germline ends. The CDR3 loop spans 13 amino acids. As DNA, the CDR3 is TGTGCCAGCACCCTATGGAACACCGGGGAGCTGTTTTTT. Protein: CASTLWNTGELFF.

V gene TRBV19 combines with J gene TRBJ1-1; 9 nucleotides agree with TRBD1. Trimming at V came to 3 bases and at J to 1 base, leaving 3 bases not matched to a gene. This CDR3 is 15 amino acids long. CDR1 is LNHDA, CDR2 SQIVND, per germline (reference sequence). The CDR3 protein is CASSITGGRNTEAFF. CDR3 coding DNA: TGTGCCAGTAGTATCACAGGGGGCAGGAACACTGAAGCTTTCTTT.

This chain uses TRBV10-3 with TRBJ2-4; D unresolved. V was trimmed by 0 bases and J by 0 bases, leaving 9 bases between them. This CDR3 spans 16 amino acids. The germline CDR1 and CDR2 sequences are ENHRY and SYGVKD. In DNA, the CDR3 is TGTGCCATCAGTGAGTCAACACAGCTAGCCAAAAACATTCAGTACTTC. Translation gives CAISESTQLAKNIQYF.

The chain links TRBV5-1 to TRBJ2-1; 10 nucleotides line up with TRBD2. V shed 7 bases and J 1 base; nucleotides not matched to a gene: 5. Germline lookup yields CDR1 SGHRS and CDR2 YFSETQ. This CDR3 comprises 15 residues. CDR3 bases: TGCGCCAGCCAAGAGACTAGCGGGTCCTACAATGAGCAGTTCTTC. Its translation: CASQETSGSYNEQFF.

The rearrangement uses TRBV12-3 or TRBV12-4 and TRBJ2-1; possibly TRBD2 for D (6 bases). Trimming pared 6 bases from V and 8 bases from J, leaving 11 bases between. CDR3 length: 12 residues. The CDR3 spells CASRIRGYEQFF. The CDR3 nucleotides read TGTGCCAGCAGAATCCGGGGGTATGAGCAGTTCTTC.